This T cell receptor beta chain comes out of a study of blood T cell repertoires in COVID-19. Germline V CDR1 and CDR2: SGHTA, FQGTGA. The CDR3 is 14 amino acids. V was clipped by 4 bases and J by 8 bases; unmatched bases: 5. TCRdb keeps only in-frame clones here, not all; method: immunoSEQ multiplex PCR. The sample contains hundreds of thousands of clones, approximately 85% of which appear only once. The chain has TRBV7-3 and TRBJ1-6; 7 bases are a match to TRBD1. The material sequenced was PBMCs or T cells enriched from blood (not recorded which). The TCR originated in a man younger than 45 who had recovered from COVID-19. The CDR3 here is CASSSTGRDSPLHF. The CDR3 region has the DNA TGTGCCAGCAGCTCGACAGGGCGAGATTCACCCCTCCACTTT. Drawing the rest from reference TRBV7-3 and TRBJ1-6, the complete variable domain is GAGVSQTPSNKVTEKGKYVELRCDPISGHTALYWYRQSLGQGPEFLIYFQGTGAADDSGLPNDRFFAVRPEGSVSTLKIQRTERGDSAVYLCASSSTGRDSPLHFGNGTRLTVT.